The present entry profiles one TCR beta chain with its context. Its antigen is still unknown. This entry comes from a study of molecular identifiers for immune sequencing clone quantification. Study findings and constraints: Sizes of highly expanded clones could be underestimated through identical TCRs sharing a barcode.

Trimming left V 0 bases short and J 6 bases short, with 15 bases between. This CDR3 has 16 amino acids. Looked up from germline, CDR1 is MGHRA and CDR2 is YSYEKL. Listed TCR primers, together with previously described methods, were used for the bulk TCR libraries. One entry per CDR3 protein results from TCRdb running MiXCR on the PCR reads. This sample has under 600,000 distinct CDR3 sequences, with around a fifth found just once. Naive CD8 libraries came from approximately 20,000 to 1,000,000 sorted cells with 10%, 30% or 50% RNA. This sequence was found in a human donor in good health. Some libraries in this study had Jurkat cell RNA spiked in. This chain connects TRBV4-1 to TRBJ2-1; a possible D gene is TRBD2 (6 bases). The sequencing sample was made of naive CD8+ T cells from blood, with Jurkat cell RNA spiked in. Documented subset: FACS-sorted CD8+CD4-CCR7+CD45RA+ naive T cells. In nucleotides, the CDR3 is TGCGCCAGCAGCCAAGAAACCGGGACTCCACGCAATGAGCAGTTCTTC. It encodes CASSQETGTPRNEQFF.